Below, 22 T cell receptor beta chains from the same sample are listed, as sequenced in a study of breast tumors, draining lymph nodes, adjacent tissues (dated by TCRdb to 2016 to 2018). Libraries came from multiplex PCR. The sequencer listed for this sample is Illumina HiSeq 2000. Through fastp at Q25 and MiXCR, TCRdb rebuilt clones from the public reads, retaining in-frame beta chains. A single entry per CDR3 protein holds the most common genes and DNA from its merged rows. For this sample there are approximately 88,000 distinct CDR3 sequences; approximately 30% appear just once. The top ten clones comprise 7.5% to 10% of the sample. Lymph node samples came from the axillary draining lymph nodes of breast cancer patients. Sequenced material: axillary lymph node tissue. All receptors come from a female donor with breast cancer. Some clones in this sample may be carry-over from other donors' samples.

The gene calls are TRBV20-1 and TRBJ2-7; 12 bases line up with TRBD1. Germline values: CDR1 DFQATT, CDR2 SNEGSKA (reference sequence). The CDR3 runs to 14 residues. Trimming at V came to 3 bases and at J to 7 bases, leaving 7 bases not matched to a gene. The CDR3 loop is CSARSGQGAVEQYF. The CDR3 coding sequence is TGCAGTGCTAGGTCGGGACAGGGGGCGGTTGAGCAGTACTTC.

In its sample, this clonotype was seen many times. CDR3 sequence (DNA): TGCGCCAGCAGCTACGTACTAGCGGGAGAGAACGAGCAGTACTTC. Translated: CASSYVLAGENEQYF. V and J are TRBV4-3 and TRBJ2-7; the match to TRBD2 covers 11 bases. CDR3 length equals 15 residues. The V gene's germline CDR1 is LGHNA and CDR2 YSLEER. V shed 5 bases, J shed 5 bases, and the junction held 8 bases outside the gene matches.

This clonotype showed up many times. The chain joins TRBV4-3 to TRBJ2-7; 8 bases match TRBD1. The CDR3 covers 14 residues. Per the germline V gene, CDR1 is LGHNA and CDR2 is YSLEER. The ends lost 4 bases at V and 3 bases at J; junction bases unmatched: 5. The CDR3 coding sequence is TGCGCCAGCAGCCTTGGACAGGGTGACTACGAGCAGTACTTC. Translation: CASSLGQGDYEQYF.

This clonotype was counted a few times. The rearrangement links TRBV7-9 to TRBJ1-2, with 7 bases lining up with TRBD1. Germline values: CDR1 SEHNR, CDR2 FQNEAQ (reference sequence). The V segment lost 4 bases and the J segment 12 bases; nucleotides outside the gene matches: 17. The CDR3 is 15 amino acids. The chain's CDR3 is CASSSDLGGRAGNTF. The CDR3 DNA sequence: TGTGCCAGCAGCTCCGATTTAGGGGGCAGGGCTGGAAACACCTTC.

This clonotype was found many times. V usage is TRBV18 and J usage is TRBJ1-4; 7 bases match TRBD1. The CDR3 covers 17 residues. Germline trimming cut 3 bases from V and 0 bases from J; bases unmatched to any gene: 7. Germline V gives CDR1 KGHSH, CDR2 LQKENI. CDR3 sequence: CASSPRDSPATNEKLFF. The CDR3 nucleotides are TGTGCCAGCTCACCTCGGGACAGCCCTGCAACTAATGAAAAACTGTTTTTT.

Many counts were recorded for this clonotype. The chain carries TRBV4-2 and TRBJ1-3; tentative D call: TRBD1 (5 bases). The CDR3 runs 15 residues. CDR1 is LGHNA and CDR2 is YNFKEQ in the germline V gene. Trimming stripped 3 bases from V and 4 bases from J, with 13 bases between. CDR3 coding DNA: TGTGCCAGCAGCCACGGACCAACAGGAGGAAACACCATATATTTT. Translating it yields CASSHGPTGGNTIYF.

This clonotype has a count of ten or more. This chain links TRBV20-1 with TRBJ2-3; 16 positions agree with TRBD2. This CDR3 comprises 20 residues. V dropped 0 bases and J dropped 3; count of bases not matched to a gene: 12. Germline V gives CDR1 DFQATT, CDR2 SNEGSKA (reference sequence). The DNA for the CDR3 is TGCAGTGCTAGAGAAAAACCCGGGACTAGCGGGAGGGCCTGGACAGATACGCAGTATTTT. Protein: CSAREKPGTSGRAWTDTQYF.

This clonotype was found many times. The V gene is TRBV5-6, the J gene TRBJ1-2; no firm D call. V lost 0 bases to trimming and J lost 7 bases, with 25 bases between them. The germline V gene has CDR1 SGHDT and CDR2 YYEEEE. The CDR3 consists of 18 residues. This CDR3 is CASSLAGSDRDSYGGYTF. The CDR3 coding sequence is TGTGCCAGCAGCTTGGCCGGGTCAGATCGAGATAGCTATGGTGGCTACACCTTC.

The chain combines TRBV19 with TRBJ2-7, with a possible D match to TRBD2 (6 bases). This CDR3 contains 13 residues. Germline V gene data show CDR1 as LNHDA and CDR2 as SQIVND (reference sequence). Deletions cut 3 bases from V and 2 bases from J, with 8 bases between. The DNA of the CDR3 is TGTGCCAGTAGTATCGGGAGCCCCTACGAGCAGTACTTC. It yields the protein CASSIGSPYEQYF.

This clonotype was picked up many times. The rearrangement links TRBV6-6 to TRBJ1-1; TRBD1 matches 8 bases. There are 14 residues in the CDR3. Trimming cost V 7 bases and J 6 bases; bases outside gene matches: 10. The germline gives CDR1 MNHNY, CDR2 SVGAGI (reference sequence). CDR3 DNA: TGTGCCAGCACGATCAGGGGGCGAGAACCTGAAGCTTTCTTT. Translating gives CASTIRGREPEAFF.

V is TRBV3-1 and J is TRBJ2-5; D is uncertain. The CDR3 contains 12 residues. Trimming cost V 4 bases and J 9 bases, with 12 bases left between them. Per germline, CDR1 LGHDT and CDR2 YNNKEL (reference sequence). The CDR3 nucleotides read TGTGCCAGCAGCCGCAGGCTGGGCCCCCAGTACTTC. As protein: CASSRRLGPQYF.

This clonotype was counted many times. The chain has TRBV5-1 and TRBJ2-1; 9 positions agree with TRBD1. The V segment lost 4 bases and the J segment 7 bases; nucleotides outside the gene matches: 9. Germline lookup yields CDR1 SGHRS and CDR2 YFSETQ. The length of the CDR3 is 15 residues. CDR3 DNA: TGCGCCAGCAGCCCCGGACAGGGGTTCGTAAATGAGCAGTTCTTC. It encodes CASSPGQGFVNEQFF.

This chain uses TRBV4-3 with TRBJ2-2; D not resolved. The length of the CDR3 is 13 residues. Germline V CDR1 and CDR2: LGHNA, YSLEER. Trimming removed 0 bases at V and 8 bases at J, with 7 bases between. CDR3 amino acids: CASSQDTEGELFF. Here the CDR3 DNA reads TGCGCCAGCAGCCAAGATACAGAGGGGGAGCTGTTTTTT.

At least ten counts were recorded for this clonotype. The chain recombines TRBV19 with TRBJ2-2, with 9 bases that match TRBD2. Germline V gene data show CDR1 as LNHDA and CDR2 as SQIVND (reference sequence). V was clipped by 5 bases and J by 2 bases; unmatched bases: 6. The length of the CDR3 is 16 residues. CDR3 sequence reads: CASSPAGGVNTGELFF. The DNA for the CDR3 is TGTGCCAGTAGTCCAGCGGGGGGAGTTAACACCGGGGAGCTGTTTTTT.

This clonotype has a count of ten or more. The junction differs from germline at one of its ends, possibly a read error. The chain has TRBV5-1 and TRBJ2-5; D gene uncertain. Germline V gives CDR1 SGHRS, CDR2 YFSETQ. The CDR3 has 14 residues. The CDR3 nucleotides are TGCGCCAGCAGCCATGACGGTCGTCAAGACACCCAGTACTTC. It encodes CASSHDGRQDTQYF.

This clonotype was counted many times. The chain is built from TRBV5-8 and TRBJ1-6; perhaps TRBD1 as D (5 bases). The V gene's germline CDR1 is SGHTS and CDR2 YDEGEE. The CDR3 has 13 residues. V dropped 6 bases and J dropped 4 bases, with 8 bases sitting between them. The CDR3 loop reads CASNRFYNSPLHF. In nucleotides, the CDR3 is TGTGCCAGCAACAGGTTTTATAATTCACCCCTCCACTTT.

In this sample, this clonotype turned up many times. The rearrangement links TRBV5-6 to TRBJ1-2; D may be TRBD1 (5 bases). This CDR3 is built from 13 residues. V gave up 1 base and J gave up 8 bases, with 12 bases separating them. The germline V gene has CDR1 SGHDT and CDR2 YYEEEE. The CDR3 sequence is CASSLRGDDGYTF. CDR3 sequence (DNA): TGTGCCAGCAGCTTGAGAGGGGATGACGGCTACACCTTC.

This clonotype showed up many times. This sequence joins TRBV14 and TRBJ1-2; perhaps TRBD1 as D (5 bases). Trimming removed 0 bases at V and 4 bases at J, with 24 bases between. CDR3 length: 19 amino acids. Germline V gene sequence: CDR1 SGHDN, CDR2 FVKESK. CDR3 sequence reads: CASSQDPRARDSGPYGYTF. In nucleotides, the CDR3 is TGTGCCAGCAGCCAAGATCCAAGGGCTCGGGACTCAGGACCCTATGGCTACACCTTC.

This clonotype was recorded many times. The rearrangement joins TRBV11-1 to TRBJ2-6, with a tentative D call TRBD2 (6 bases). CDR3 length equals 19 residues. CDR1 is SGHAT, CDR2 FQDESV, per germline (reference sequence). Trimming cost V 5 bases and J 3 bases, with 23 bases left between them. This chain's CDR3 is CASSRLQGGLGNGANVLTF. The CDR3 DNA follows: TGTGCCAGCAGCCGCTTGCAGGGAGGATTGGGGAATGGGGCCAACGTCCTGACTTTC.

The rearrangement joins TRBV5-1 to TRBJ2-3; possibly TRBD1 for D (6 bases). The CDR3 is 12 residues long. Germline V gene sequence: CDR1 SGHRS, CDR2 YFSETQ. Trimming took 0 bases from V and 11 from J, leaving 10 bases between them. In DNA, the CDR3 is TGCGCCAGCAGCTTGGAGGGCAGGGGGCAGTATTTT. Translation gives CASSLEGRGQYF.

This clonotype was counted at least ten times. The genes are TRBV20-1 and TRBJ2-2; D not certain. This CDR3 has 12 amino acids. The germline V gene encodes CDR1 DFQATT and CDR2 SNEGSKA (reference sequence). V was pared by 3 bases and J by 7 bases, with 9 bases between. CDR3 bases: TGCAGTGCTAGGGTTGATAGCGGGGAGCTGTTTTTT. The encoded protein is CSARVDSGELFF.

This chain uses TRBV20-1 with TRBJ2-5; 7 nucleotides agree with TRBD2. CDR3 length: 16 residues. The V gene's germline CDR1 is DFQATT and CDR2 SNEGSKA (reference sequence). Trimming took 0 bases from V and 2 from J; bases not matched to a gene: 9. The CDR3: CSARDRVAGIQETQYF. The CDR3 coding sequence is TGCAGTGCTAGAGATCGGGTAGCGGGTATTCAAGAGACCCAGTACTTC.